Below, 16 T cell receptor beta chains from the same sample are listed, as sequenced in a study of blood T cell repertoires in COVID-19. Measured with immunoSEQ multiplex PCR; TCRdb has only the in-frame clones, and not every one. The sample has 200,000 to 250,000 clones, roughly 78% seen once. Material: peripheral blood. These receptor sequences come from a middle-aged woman with acute or convalescent COVID-19.

The chain is built from TRBV30 and TRBJ1-5; possibly TRBD1 for D (5 bases). The CDR3 is 16 residues long. With 1 base removed from V and 6 bases from J, the gap between germline ends came to 19 bases. The V gene's germline CDR1 is GTSNPN and CDR2 SVGIG (reference sequence). CDR3 bases: TGTGCCTGGAGTGAAGGGGCAGGGAACATCGGTCAGCCCCAGCATTTT. Translating it yields CAWSEGAGNIGQPQHF.

This chain joins TRBV12-3 or TRBV12-4 and TRBJ2-7; 8 bases fit TRBD1. There are 13 residues in the CDR3. The trim removed 6 bases at V and 4 bases at J, leaving 5 bases unmatched. CDR3 residues: CASSITGGYEQYF. The CDR3 region has the DNA TGTGCCAGCAGCATTACAGGGGGATACGAGCAGTACTTC.

This rearrangement joins TRBV19 to TRBJ1-5; 8 bases align to TRBD1. This CDR3 is 15 amino acids long. Germline CDR1 LNHDA, CDR2 SQIVND (reference sequence). The ends lost 9 bases at V and 4 bases at J; junction bases unmatched: 11. CDR3 sequence: CASRYGDRRNQPQHF. The DNA for the CDR3 is TGTGCCAGCCGATATGGGGACAGGAGGAATCAGCCCCAGCATTTT. The whole variable domain, remainder taken from reference TRBV19 and TRBJ1-5, is DGGITQSPKYLFRKEGQNVTLSCEQNLNHDAMYWYRQDPGQGLRLIYYSQIVNDFQKGDIAEGYSVSREKKESFPLTVTSAQKNPTAFYLCASRYGDRRNQPQHFGDGTRLSIL.

The rearrangement joins TRBV27 to TRBJ1-1, with D possibly TRBD1 on 5 matching bases. CDR1 is MNHEY, CDR2 SMNVEV, per germline (reference sequence). The CDR3 is 14 amino acids. The V end was cut by 6 bases, the J end by 11 bases, with 22 bases between. In DNA form, the CDR3 reads TGTGCCAGCAGGGTGGCAGGGCGGATGTTTAGGGCTTTCTTT. Protein: CASRVAGRMFRAFF.

The chain uses TRBV28 and TRBJ2-7; 11 nucleotides align to TRBD1. Germline-derived CDR1 and CDR2 are MDHEN and SYDVKM. There are 15 residues in the CDR3. The V and J ends lost 6 bases and 4 bases, in that order; junction bases with no gene match: 8. CDR3 bases: TGTGCCAGCAGCTCACCGGGACAGGGGGGTTACGAGCAGTACTTC. It is translated as CASSSPGQGGYEQYF.

V usage is TRBV24-1 and J usage is TRBJ2-7; D gene unclear. V shed 2 bases and J shed 6 bases, with 13 bases lying between them. The V gene's germline CDR1 is KGHDR and CDR2 SFDVKD. The CDR3 has 14 amino acids. In nucleotides, the CDR3 is TGTGCCACCAGTGATTCGCGTTATGGCGGCGAGCAGTACTTC. This gives the protein CATSDSRYGGEQYF.

The V gene is TRBV6-5, the J gene TRBJ1-2; the match to TRBD1 covers 8 bases. Germline loops: CDR1 MNHEY, CDR2 SVGAGI. V shed 5 bases, J shed 4 bases, and the junction held 3 bases outside the gene matches. CDR3 length: 13 residues. This CDR3 is CASSRQGSYGYTF. DNA of the CDR3: TGTGCCAGCAGTCGACAGGGGAGCTATGGCTACACCTTC.

This clone appeared once. The chain couples TRBV5-1 to TRBJ1-5; D perhaps matches TRBD1 (6 bases). There are 15 residues in the CDR3. V was clipped by 2 bases and J by 4 bases, with 13 bases between them. Per germline, CDR1 SGHRS and CDR2 YFSETQ. In DNA form, the CDR3 reads TGCGCCAGCAGCTTAGATGACAGGCCTAATCAGCCCCAGCATTTT. This translates into CASSLDDRPNQPQHF. Filled out from reference TRBV5-1 and TRBJ1-5, the complete variable domain reads KAGVTQTPRYLIKTRGQQVTLSCSPISGHRSVSWYQQTPGQGLQFLFEYFSETQRNKGNFPGRFSGRQFSNSRSEMNVSTLELGDSALYLCASSLDDRPNQPQHFGDGTRLSIL.

The chain is built from TRBV5-6 and TRBJ1-5; TRBD1 is a possible D gene (5 bases). The ends were cut back, 3 bases at V and 4 bases at J, with 26 bases in the middle. The CDR3 runs 19 residues. Germline CDR1 reads SGHDT; CDR2 reads YYEEEE. The CDR3 reads CASSSYTNITGPLNQPQHF. The CDR3 nucleotides read TGTGCCAGCAGCTCCTACACGAATATAACAGGCCCCCTTAATCAGCCCCAGCATTTT.

The CDR3, as DNA: TGTGCCAGCAGCTCAACAGGGGGTGGGCAGCCCCAGCATTTT. Translation gives CASSSTGGGQPQHF. The chain employs TRBV7-2 and TRBJ1-5, with 8 bases that match TRBD1. The CDR3 has 14 residues. V lost 4 bases, J lost 7 bases, and 6 bases stayed unmatched. Germline CDR1 reads SGHTA; CDR2 reads FQGNSA.

This clone has just one count. This chain links TRBV6-2 or TRBV6-3 with TRBJ2-1; D possibly corresponds to TRBD1 (6 bases). Germline V CDR1 and CDR2: MNHEY, SVGEGT. Trimming pared 0 bases from V and 3 bases from J, leaving 15 bases between. The CDR3 loop spans 17 amino acids. The CDR3, as DNA: TGTGCCAGCAGTTACTCGGGAAACAGGGCCCTCTACAATGAGCAGTTCTTC. This codes for CASSYSGNRALYNEQFF.

This clone has a single count. This chain joins TRBV6-2 or TRBV6-3 and TRBJ1-1, with D tentatively TRBD1 (5 bases). V was clipped by 0 bases and J by 4 bases, with 15 bases between them. Germline values: CDR1 MNHEY, CDR2 SVGEGT. The CDR3 extends over 16 amino acids. The CDR3 sequence is CASSYSESGLSTEAFF. CDR3 coding DNA: TGTGCCAGCAGTTACTCGGAGTCGGGACTGAGCACTGAAGCTTTCTTT.

This clone was counted a single time. The CDR3 bases are TGTGCCAGCAGCGGGGATGTGGGCTCACCCCTCCACTTT. Its translation: CASSGDVGSPLHF. The rearrangement uses TRBV2 and TRBJ1-6; no clear D gene. The ends were cut back, 6 bases at V and 10 bases at J, with 13 bases in the middle. CDR3 length equals 13 residues. The germline CDR1 and CDR2 sequences are SNHLY and FYNNEI.

Details on this clone: Sequence at one end of the junction differs from germline and may be a read error. The chain is built from TRBV15 and TRBJ2-4; TRBD1 aligns across 9 bases. The CDR3 loop spans 15 amino acids. Germline values: CDR1 LNHNV, CDR2 YYDKDF (reference sequence). The CDR3, as DNA: TGTGCCACCAGCGGAAAGTTAGGAGGGACAGGGCTCCCAAACTTC. Amino acid sequence: CATSGKLGGTGLPNF.

V gene TRBV18 combines with J gene TRBJ1-1; TRBD1 matches at 9 bases. This CDR3 is built from 13 residues. The germline V gene encodes CDR1 KGHSH and CDR2 LQKENI. The ends lost 6 bases at V and 5 bases at J; junction bases unmatched: 4. CDR3 region: CASSPDRGTEAFF. The CDR3 DNA reads as TGTGCCAGCTCCCCAGACAGGGGGACTGAAGCTTTCTTT. Drawing the rest from reference TRBV18 and TRBJ1-1, the complete variable domain is NAGVMQNPRHLVRRRGQEARLRCSPMKGHSHVYWYRQLPEEGLKFMVYLQKENIIDESGMPKERFSAEFPKEGPSILRIQQVVRGDSAAYFCASSPDRGTEAFFGQGTRLTVV.

The chain employs TRBV10-2 and TRBJ2-7, with a possible D match to TRBD1 (7 bases). CDR1 WSHSY and CDR2 SAAADI come from the germline V gene. This CDR3 has 16 residues. The V end lost 8 bases, the J end lost 1 base, and 21 bases lay between the germline ends. DNA for the CDR3: TGCGCCAGCTCTGGAGGAGGGGGCTTAGGGTCCTACGAGCAGTACTTC. Amino acid sequence: CASSGGGGLGSYEQYF.